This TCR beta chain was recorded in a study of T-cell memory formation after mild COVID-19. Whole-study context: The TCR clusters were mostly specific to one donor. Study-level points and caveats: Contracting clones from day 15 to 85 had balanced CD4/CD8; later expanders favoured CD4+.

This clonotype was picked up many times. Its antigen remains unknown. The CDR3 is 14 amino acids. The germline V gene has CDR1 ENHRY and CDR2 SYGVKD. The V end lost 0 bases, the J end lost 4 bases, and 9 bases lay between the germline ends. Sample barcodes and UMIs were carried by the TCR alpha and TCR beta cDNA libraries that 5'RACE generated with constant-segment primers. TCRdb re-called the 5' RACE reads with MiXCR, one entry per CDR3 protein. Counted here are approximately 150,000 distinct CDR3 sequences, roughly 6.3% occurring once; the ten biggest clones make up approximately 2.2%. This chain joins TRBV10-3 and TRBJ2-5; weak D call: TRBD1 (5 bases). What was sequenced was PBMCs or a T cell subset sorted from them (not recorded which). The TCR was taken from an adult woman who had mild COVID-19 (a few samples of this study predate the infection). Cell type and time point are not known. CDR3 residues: CAISESARVETQYF. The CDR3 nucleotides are TGTGCCATCAGTGAGTCTGCCAGGGTAGAGACCCAGTACTTC.